The rows below give T cell receptor beta chains drawn from one sample of a study of T cell repertoires in cytomegalovirus infection. For these TCRs, the target antigens are not known. TCRdb re-analysed the reads in MiXCR, keeping a single row per CDR3 protein. The sample consists of around 770,000 distinct CDR3 sequences, around 29% of them appearing once. This specimen was cultured CD8+ T cells from PBMCs, taken from culture after CMV antigen stimulation. The receptors were gathered from a human donor in good health (CMV status not recorded). Some clones in this sample may be carry-over from other donors' samples. Both conserved end residues are part of each CDR3. D genes are given only for firm matches. Where a row states a size, it is once, few, many or the class of an expanded clone; other rows omit it.

>TRBD1|TRBV7-8|many|TRBJ1-1
CASSRGQHMNTEAFF
TGTGCCAGCAGCCGGGGACAGCACATGAACACTGAAGCTTTCTTT
>TRBD1|TRBV28|few|TRBJ2-5
CASSASTGAGETQYF
TGTGCCAGCAGTGCTTCGACAGGGGCAGGAGAGACCCAGTACTTC
>TRBD2|TRBV7-6|-|TRBJ2-7
CASSPGGLAGYEQYF
TGTGCCAGCAGCCCCGGGGGACTAGCGGGATACGAGCAGTACTTC
>-|TRBV7-3|-|TRBJ1-2
CASSPSGTDGYTF
TGTGCCAGCAGCCCGTCGGGCACGGATGGCTACACCTTC
>-|TRBV6-5|-|TRBJ2-2
CASSYSAGSATGELFF
TGTGCCAGCAGTTACTCGGCCGGGTCGGCCACCGGGGAGCTGTTTTTT
>TRBD1|TRBV6-1|-|TRBJ2-7
CASSEWLGQGGEQYF
TGTGCCAGCAGTGAATGGTTAGGACAGGGAGGCGAGCAGTACTTC
>-|TRBV7-6|-|TRBJ1-1
CASSHRLTSSIGDSEAFF
TGTGCCAGCAGCCACCGTCTAACCTCGAGCATAGGTGACTCTGAAGCTTTCTTT
>TRBD1|TRBV27|-|TRBJ1-1
CASSLSGVMIRHGQGGTEAFF
TGTGCCAGCAGTTTATCTGGGGTAATGATTCGCCATGGACAGGGTGGAACTGAAGCTTTCTTT
>TRBD2|TRBV10-3|many|TRBJ2-1
CAIRIWVSGGPYNEQFF
TGTGCCATCAGGATCTGGGTTAGCGGGGGACCCTACAATGAGCAGTTCTTC
>-|TRBV20-1|few|TRBJ2-3
CSATGTYSTDTQYF
TGCAGTGCTACCGGGACTTATAGCACAGATACGCAGTATTTT
>-|TRBV6-2/TRBV6-3|few|TRBJ1-6
CASSSTGGSSPLHF
TGTGCCAGCAGTTCCACGGGTGGTAGCTCACCCCTCCACTTT
>-|TRBV12-3/TRBV12-4|-|TRBJ1-2
CASSLNIYGYTF
TGTGCCAGCAGTTTAAACATCTATGGCTACACCTTC
>-|TRBV7-9|many|TRBJ2-1
CASSFTGSSYNEQFF
TGTGCCAGCAGCTTTACGGGGAGCTCCTACAATGAGCAGTTCTTC
>-|TRBV29-1|few|TRBJ2-2
CSVDSRAPGELFF
TGCAGCGTTGATAGCAGGGCCCCCGGGGAGCTGTTTTTT
>TRBD2|TRBV7-4|-|TRBJ2-1
CASSSPSGGAHEQFF
TGTGCCAGCAGCTCCCCTAGCGGGGGGGCTCATGAGCAGTTCTTC
>-|TRBV27|-|TRBJ2-5
CASSSGQAGETQYF
TGTGCCAGCAGTTCCGGGCAGGCGGGCGAGACCCAGTACTTC
>-|TRBV27|-|TRBJ2-2
CASTIGGPGELFF
TGTGCCAGCACCATAGGGGGTCCCGGGGAGCTGTTTTTT
>TRBD1|TRBV27|-|TRBJ1-2
CASRRTGDGYTF
TGTGCCAGCAGGAGGACAGGGGATGGCTACACCTTC
>-|TRBV6-1|-|TRBJ1-6
CASSEGWSSYSSPLHF
TGTGCCAGCAGTGAAGGGTGGAGCTCCTATAGTTCACCCCTCCACTTT
>-|TRBV2|few|TRBJ1-4
CASTGTTNEKLFF
TGTGCCAGCACTGGAACGACTAATGAAAAACTGTTTTTT
>TRBD1|TRBV7-9|-|TRBJ1-1
CASSSRTGQNTEAFF
TGTGCCAGCAGCTCCCGGACAGGCCAGAACACTGAAGCTTTCTTT
>TRBD1|TRBV7-6|-|TRBJ2-3
CASSLGDRGPRDTQYF
TGTGCCAGCAGCCTGGGGGACAGGGGCCCGCGGGATACGCAGTATTTT
>TRBD1|TRBV4-1|-|TRBJ2-2
CASSQTQGAENTGELFF
TGCGCCAGCAGCCAGACCCAGGGGGCTGAGAACACCGGGGAGCTGTTTTTT
>-|TRBV28|-|TRBJ2-5
CASSSRLRPIQETQYF
TGTGCCAGCAGTTCCCGACTCCGACCGATACAAGAGACCCAGTACTTC
>-|TRBV4-3|-|TRBJ2-3
CASSRSGGVAPDTQYF
TGCGCCAGCAGCCGATCTGGCGGGGTGGCTCCAGATACGCAGTATTTT
>TRBD1|TRBV2|once|TRBJ1-2
CAIQGTELYGYTF
TGTGCCATCCAAGGGACAGAACTCTATGGCTACACCTTC
>-|TRBV15|-|TRBJ1-3
CATSLWETGNTIYF
TGTGCCACCAGCCTCTGGGAAACTGGAAACACCATATATTTT
>TRBD1|TRBV7-6|-|TRBJ2-1
CASSPRTGSDASSYNEQFF
TGTGCCAGCAGCCCACGGACAGGGTCGGACGCCAGCTCCTACAATGAGCAGTTCTTC
>-|TRBV12-3/TRBV12-4|-|TRBJ2-7
CASSHSPYEQYF
TGTGCCAGCAGTCATTCGCCGTACGAGCAGTACTTC
>TRBD1|TRBV7-9|many|TRBJ2-7
CASSLTGRTSYEQYF
TGTGCCAGCAGCTTGACAGGGCGGACTTCCTACGAGCAGTACTTC
>-|TRBV13|many|TRBJ2-5
CASALRGPQETQYF
TGTGCCAGCGCCCTTCGGGGGCCCCAAGAGACCCAGTACTTC
>TRBD2|TRBV7-8|many|TRBJ2-3
CASSLDGGGLDTQYF
TGTGCCAGCAGCTTAGACGGGGGGGGCCTGGATACGCAGTATTTT
>-|TRBV5-4|-|TRBJ2-5
CASSRGGEETQYF
TGTGCCAGCAGCCGAGGAGGGGAAGAGACCCAGTACTTC
>-|TRBV19|-|TRBJ1-1
CASSWGPGTEAFF
TGTGCCAGTAGTTGGGGTCCTGGCACTGAAGCTTTCTTT
>TRBD1|TRBV7-6|-|TRBJ1-1
CASSSGQDLNTEAFF
TGTGCCAGCAGCTCCGGACAGGACCTGAACACTGAAGCTTTCTTT
>-|TRBV6-1|many|TRBJ2-6
CASSHQYSGANVLTF
TGTGCCAGCAGCCATCAATACTCTGGGGCCAACGTCCTGACTTTC
>-|TRBV7-8|-|TRBJ2-7
CASSPDLGDEQYF
TGTGCCAGCAGCCCAGACCTAGGGGACGAGCAGTACTTC
>-|TRBV12-5|-|TRBJ2-7
CASGLLFEQYF
TGTGCTAGTGGTTTGTTATTCGAGCAGTACTTC
>TRBD1|TRBV7-2|many|TRBJ1-3
CASSWTGPGNTIYF
TGTGCCAGCAGCTGGACAGGGCCTGGAAACACCATATATTTT
>-|TRBV5-1|-|TRBJ1-1
CASRLTATEAFF
TGCGCCAGCAGGCTGACAGCCACTGAAGCTTTCTTT